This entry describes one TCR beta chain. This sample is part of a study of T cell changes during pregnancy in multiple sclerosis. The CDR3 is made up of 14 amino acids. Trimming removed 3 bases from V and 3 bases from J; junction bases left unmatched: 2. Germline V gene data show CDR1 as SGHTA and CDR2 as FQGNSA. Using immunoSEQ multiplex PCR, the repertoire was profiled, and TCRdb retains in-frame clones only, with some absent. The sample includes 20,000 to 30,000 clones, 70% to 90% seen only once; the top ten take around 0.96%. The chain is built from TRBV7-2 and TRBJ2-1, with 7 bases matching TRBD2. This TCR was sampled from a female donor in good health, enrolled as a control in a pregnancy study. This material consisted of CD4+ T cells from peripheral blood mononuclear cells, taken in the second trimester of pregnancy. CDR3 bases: TGTGCCAGCAGCTTGGGGGGGGGCTACAATGAGCAGTTCTTC. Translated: CASSLGGGYNEQFF.